This TCR beta chain is from a study of OX40 agonist ivuxolimab in advanced cancers. Study-wide background: Cancers in dose escalation were hepatocellular, melanoma, renal cell and head and neck.

For this clone: Its specificity is unknown.

Sequenced by immunoSEQ multiplex PCR; TCRdb stores in-frame clones only, minus some. The sample consists of 150,000 to 190,000 clones, 90% to 95% of them appearing once. CDR1 is SGHTA and CDR2 is FQGNSA in the germline V gene. Trimming took 7 bases from V and 0 from J; bases not matched to a gene: 4. The CDR3 is 17 residues long. Study conclusions and caveats: Circulating CD4+ and CD8+ T cells showed clonal expansion by week 6 at 0.1 to 3.0 mg/kg.

Sample: CD4+ or CD8+ T cells sorted from blood, taken in a trial of the OX40 agonist ivuxolimab. This sequence joins TRBV7-2 and TRBJ2-6, with 12 bases fitting TRBD2. The clonotype comes from an adult with an advanced solid tumor such as melanoma, head and neck, liver or kidney cancer. The CDR3 region is CASTKTSGGSGANVLTF. The CDR3 nucleotides read TGTGCCAGCACCAAGACTAGCGGGGGCTCTGGGGCCAACGTCCTGACTTTC.